What follows are 17 T cell receptor beta chains derived from one specimen sequenced in a study of cytomegalovirus exposure and HLA in healthy donors (TCRdb year 2017). Libraries were made using the immunoSEQ multiplex PCR assay. For the multiplex PCR, a mixture combining 60 forward primers for TCR Vbeta segments and 13 reverse primers for TCR Jbeta segments was used. Not all clones reach the TCRdb copy of this immuneACCESS table, which keeps in-frame sequences only. Checked studies attribute under half of the gap to unresolved V genes and leave the rest unexplained. The sample profile shows tens of thousands of clones; 70% to 80% of them were found once. The top ten constitute roughly 25% of the sample. Sequenced sample: PBMCs. The receptors were gathered from a woman aged 50 to 60 in good health and CMV-seropositive.

This clone has a single count. The genes are TRBV6-4 and TRBJ2-3; TRBD2 is a possible D gene (6 bases). The CDR3 contains 14 residues. Germline V CDR1 and CDR2: MRHNA, SNTAGT. The ends were cut back, 6 bases at V and 1 base at J, with 11 bases in the middle. DNA of the CDR3: TGTGCCAGCAGCGGGACGGGGGGCACAGATACGCAGTATTTT. It yields the protein CASSGTGGTDTQYF.

This clone appeared a few times. The V gene is TRBV5-6, the J gene TRBJ1-2, with 8 bases matching TRBD1. Germline V gene sequence: CDR1 SGHDT, CDR2 YYEEEE. The CDR3 runs to 12 residues. Trimming cost V 5 bases and J 7 bases; bases outside gene matches: 4. The CDR3 sequence: CASSWTGRGYTF. The DNA for the CDR3 is TGTGCCAGCAGTTGGACAGGGCGTGGCTACACCTTC.

The chain joins TRBV11-3 to TRBJ1-3, with no clear D. CDR3 length: 13 amino acids. V lost 4 bases and J lost 4, with 8 bases in between. Germline assignment: CDR1 SGHNT and CDR2 YENEEA. Written as DNA, the CDR3 is TGTGCCAGCAGCTCGTTACAGGGAAACACCATATATTTT. As protein: CASSSLQGNTIYF.

The chain is built from TRBV29-1 and TRBJ1-2; D unresolved. V was clipped by 7 bases and J by 4 bases, with 10 bases between them. This CDR3 has 11 amino acids. Germline assignment: CDR1 SQVTM and CDR2 ANQGSEA. CDR3 DNA: TGCAGCGGCCTAGTGGGCTATGGCTACACCTTC. Amino acids: CSGLVGYGYTF.

The gene calls are TRBV11-1 and TRBJ2-5; 9 positions match TRBD1. V lost 4 bases to trimming and J lost 2 bases; unmatched junction nucleotides: 14. This CDR3 spans 18 amino acids. Looked up from germline, CDR1 is SGHAT and CDR2 is FQDESV (reference sequence). The CDR3 nucleotides are TGTGCCAGCAGCTACGCCCCACTATGGACAGGGGAACAAGAGACCCAGTACTTC. It yields the protein CASSYAPLWTGEQETQYF.

The chain couples TRBV5-1 to TRBJ2-5, with D perhaps matching TRBD2 (5 bases). There are 14 residues in the CDR3. Germline V gene data show CDR1 as SGHRS and CDR2 as YFSETQ. Deletions cut 4 bases from V and 2 bases from J, with 12 bases between. CDR3: CASSVPGSQETQYF. Written as DNA, the CDR3 is TGCGCCAGCAGCGTACCGGGATCGCAAGAGACCCAGTACTTC.

V usage is TRBV6-5 and J usage is TRBJ2-1; 10 bases align to TRBD2. The CDR3 spans 15 residues. V shed 7 bases and J 6 bases; nucleotides not matched to a gene: 9. The germline CDR1 and CDR2 sequences are MNHEY and SVGAGI. The CDR3 loop is CASTPEASGSNEQFF. The CDR3 region has the DNA TGTGCCAGCACCCCTGAGGCTAGCGGGAGCAATGAGCAGTTCTTC.

The J gene is TRBJ2-1, the V gene TRBV7-9, with 10 bases aligning to TRBD2. Trimming at V came to 2 bases and at J to 0 bases, leaving 10 bases not matched to a gene. The CDR3 consists of 19 residues. Germline-derived CDR1 and CDR2 are SEHNR and FQNEAQ (reference sequence). The CDR3 DNA sequence: TGTGCCAGCAGCTTAAGCGCACTAGCGGGACTGAGCTCCTACAATGAGCAGTTCTTC. It encodes CASSLSALAGLSSYNEQFF.

This rearrangement joins TRBV30 to TRBJ1-5, with 7 bases identical to TRBD1. CDR1 and CDR2 (germline): GTSNPN, SVGIG (reference sequence). CDR3 size: 16 residues. V gave up 2 bases and J gave up 5 bases; unmatched junction bases: 12. The CDR3 DNA reads TGTGCCTGGAGTCCCCTCTTCAGGGGGATCGATCAGCCCCAGCATTTT. Residues: CAWSPLFRGIDQPQHF. The complete variable domain, with remaining parts taken from reference TRBV30 and TRBJ1-5, reads SQTIHQWPATLVQPVGSPLSLECTVEGTSNPNLYWYRQAAGRGLQLLFYSVGIGQISSEVPQNLSASRPQDRQFILSSKKLLLSDSGFYLCAWSPLFRGIDQPQHFGDGTRLSIL.

This sequence joins TRBV27 and TRBJ2-1; the match to TRBD2 covers 12 bases. The germline CDR1 and CDR2 sequences are MNHEY and SMNVEV (reference sequence). Trimming at V came to 6 bases and at J to 0 bases, leaving 6 bases not matched to a gene. The CDR3 sequence is 17 residues long. CDR3: CASSGTSGPSSYNEQFF. CDR3 DNA: TGTGCCAGCAGCGGGACTAGCGGGCCGAGCTCCTACAATGAGCAGTTCTTC.

The J gene is TRBJ2-3, the V gene TRBV10-1, with D possibly TRBD1 on 5 matching bases. CDR1 WNHNN and CDR2 SYGVQD come from the germline V gene (reference sequence). Trimming took off 1 base at V and 8 bases at J, with 10 bases between the two ends. The CDR3 has 13 amino acids. CDR3 amino acids: CASSEFRVSTQYF. The CDR3 DNA reads TGCGCCAGCAGTGAGTTCAGGGTTTCTACGCAGTATTTT.

The DNA of the CDR3 is TGCGCCAGCAGCCCGGGGGGTAGCGGGAGGGCCGTGACAGATACGCAGTATTTT. Translating gives CASSPGGSGRAVTDTQYF. This sequence joins TRBV5-1 and TRBJ2-3; 11 bases line up with TRBD2. V trimming: 4 bases; J trimming: 3 bases; junction bases outside the gene matches: 13. Germline CDR1 SGHRS, CDR2 YFSETQ. The CDR3 has 18 residues.

This clone was detected a few times. The genes are TRBV19 and TRBJ1-2, with a possible D match to TRBD1 (5 bases). Germline V CDR1 and CDR2: LNHDA, SQIVND (reference sequence). V lost 5 bases and J lost 1, with 17 bases in between. The CDR3 totals 16 residues. The DNA of the CDR3 is TGTGCCAGTAGTCCACCGACAGTAACTTTTAACTATGGCTACACCTTC. Its translation: CASSPPTVTFNYGYTF.

This clone occurred once. Other nucleotide sequences in the sample specify the same CDR3. The J gene is TRBJ2-1, the V gene TRBV27; 11 nucleotides line up with TRBD2. The CDR3 is 16 residues long. V lost 9 bases and J lost 2; bases outside the gene matches: 9. The V gene's germline CDR1 is MNHEY and CDR2 SMNVEV (reference sequence). The CDR3, as DNA: TGTGCCAGTAGGAGACTAGCGGGGACCCCCTACAATGAGCAGTTCTTC. The encoded protein is CASRRLAGTPYNEQFF.

The rearrangement uses TRBV11-2 and TRBJ2-7; 8 nucleotides agree with TRBD2. The CDR3 extends over 15 amino acids. Germline V gene lookup returns CDR1 SGHAT and CDR2 FQNNGV. V shed 2 bases and J 2 bases; nucleotides not matched to a gene: 5. The CDR3 coding sequence is TGTGCCAGCAGCTTACCGGGGGGGCTACCCTACGAGCAGTACGTC. Translated, it gives CASSLPGGLPYEQYV.

About this clone itself: Germline and junction disagree at one end, which may indicate a read error. V usage is TRBV7-9 and J usage is TRBJ1-2; TRBD1 is a possible D gene (6 bases). CDR3 length: 11 amino acids. Germline CDR1 SEHNR, CDR2 FQNEAQ (reference sequence). The CDR3 DNA is TGTTCCAGCAGCTACAGGGATGGCTACACCTTC. Translated: CSSSYRDGYTF.

The chain is built from TRBV19 and TRBJ1-5; 9 bases are shared with TRBD1. This CDR3 comprises 12 residues. CDR1 and CDR2 (germline): LNHDA, SQIVND (reference sequence). J gave up 5 bases and V 10 bases, and 3 bases lay outside the gene matches. The CDR3 DNA sequence: TGTGCCACTGGGACAGGGTATCAGCCCCAGCATTTT. Its translation: CATGTGYQPQHF.